A selection of T cell receptor beta chains follows, all from one sample in a study of cytomegalovirus exposure and HLA in healthy donors. Repertoires were generated with immunoSEQ multiplex PCR, while TCRdb's copy carries only in-frame clones and drops some. This table has around 300,000 clones, roughly two thirds appearing once. Sequencing used PBMCs. All receptors come from a female donor in good health and CMV-seronegative. CDR3s include the opening cysteine and the closing phenylalanine or tryptophan. The order of the fields is J gene, clone size, V gene, D gene, CDR3 protein, CDR3 DNA. The D gene is left open where the match is weak. Some rows mark clone size as missing; the rest say once, few, many or name a class of expanded clone.

TRBJ2-3 few TRBV27 TRBD2 CASSPWTSGTDTQYF TGTGCCAGCAGTCCGTGGACTAGCGGGACAGATACGCAGTATTTT
TRBJ1-1 - TRBV6-1 - CASSAPGLHTEAFF TGTGCCAGCAGTGCTCCGGGACTCCACACTGAAGCTTTCTTT
TRBJ1-5 - TRBV27 TRBD1 CASSLTTGGNQPQHF TGTGCCAGCAGTTTGACGACAGGGGGCAATCAGCCCCAGCATTTT
TRBJ2-7 few TRBV2 TRBD2 CASRTLAGGSHEQYF TGTGCCAGCAGGACACTAGCGGGAGGCTCCCACGAGCAGTACTTC
TRBJ2-7 few TRBV2 - CASQVSSYEQYF TGTGCCAGCCAGGTGAGCTCCTACGAGCAGTACTTC
TRBJ2-7 - TRBV4-1 - CASSQVGDYEQYF TGCGCCAGCAGCCAAGTTGGGGACTACGAGCAGTACTTC
TRBJ2-1 - TRBV11-2 TRBD2 CASSPRTSGTYNEQFF TGTGCCAGCAGCCCCCGGACTAGCGGAACCTACAATGAGCAGTTCTTC
TRBJ2-3 - TRBV7-9 TRBD2 CASSSIGLADTQYF TGTGCCAGCAGCTCGATAGGACTAGCCGATACGCAGTATTTT
TRBJ2-2 - TRBV7-8 - CASSSSLAHQNTGELFF TGTGCCAGCAGCTCTAGTCTAGCGCACCAGAACACCGGGGAGCTGTTTTTT
TRBJ2-1 - TRBV5-6 TRBD2 CASSLGSGNGETQFF TGTGCCAGCAGCTTGGGTAGCGGGAATGGAGAGACCCAGTTCTTC
TRBJ2-2 - TRBV5-6 - CASSLGLWETGELFF TGTGCCAGCAGCTTGGGGCTATGGGAGACCGGGGAGCTGTTTTTT
TRBJ2-1 - TRBV30 TRBD1 CAWSVGRGYNEQFF TGTGCCTGGAGTGTCGGCAGGGGGTACAATGAGCAGTTCTTC